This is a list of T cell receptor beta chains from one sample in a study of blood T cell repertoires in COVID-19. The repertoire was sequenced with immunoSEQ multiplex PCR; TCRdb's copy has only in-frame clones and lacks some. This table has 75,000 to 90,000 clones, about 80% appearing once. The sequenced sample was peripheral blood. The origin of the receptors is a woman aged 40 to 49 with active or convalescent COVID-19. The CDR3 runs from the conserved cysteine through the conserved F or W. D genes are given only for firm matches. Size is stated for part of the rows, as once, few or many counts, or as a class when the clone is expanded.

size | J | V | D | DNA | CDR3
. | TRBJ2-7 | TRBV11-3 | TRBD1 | TGTGCCAGCAGCTACCGGGACAGGGGAAGAGCCTCCTACGAGCAGTACTTC | CASSYRDRGRASYEQYF
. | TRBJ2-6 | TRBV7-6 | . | TGTGCCAGCAGCCTAAACTCTGGGGCCAACGTCCTGACTTTC | CASSLNSGANVLTF
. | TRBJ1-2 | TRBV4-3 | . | TGCGCCAGCAGCCAAGAGACAGTGGGAAACTATGGCTACACCTTC | CASSQETVGNYGYTF
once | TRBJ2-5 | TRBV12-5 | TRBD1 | TGTGCTAGTGGTTTGGAGCTAAGGGGGCGGGAGACCCAGTACTTC | CASGLELRGRETQYF
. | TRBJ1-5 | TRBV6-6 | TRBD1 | TGTGCCAGCAGTCACTGGACAGGGGCAGGAGATCAGCCCCAGCATTTT | CASSHWTGAGDQPQHF
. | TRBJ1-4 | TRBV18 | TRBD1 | TGTGCCAGCTCACCAATGCCCGGGACAGGGGGCCCTAATGAAAAACTGTTTTTT | CASSPMPGTGGPNEKLFF
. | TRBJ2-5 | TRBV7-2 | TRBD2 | TGTGCCAGCCAATATTCTACCCTAGCGGGGGGGCCGTACCAAGAGACCCAGTACTTC | CASQYSTLAGGPYQETQYF
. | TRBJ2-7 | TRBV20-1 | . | TGCAGTGCTAGTGGGTATAGCACCTACGAGCAGTACTTC | CSASGYSTYEQYF
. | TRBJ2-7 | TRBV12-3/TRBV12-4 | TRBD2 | TGTGCCAGCAGTCCTAGCGGGAGAGGGGAGCAGTACTTC | CASSPSGRGEQYF
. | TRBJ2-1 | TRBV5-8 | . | TGTGCCAGCAGCCTCGGGAGCCCCTACAATGAGCAGTTCTTC | CASSLGSPYNEQFF
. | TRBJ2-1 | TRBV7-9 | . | TGTGCCAGCAGCCGGGGACACTCGAGCTCCTACAATGAGCAGTTCTTC | CASSRGHSSSYNEQFF
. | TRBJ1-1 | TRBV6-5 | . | TGTGCCAGCAGTTACGCGGGGGTGACGAACACTGAAGCTTTCTTT | CASSYAGVTNTEAFF
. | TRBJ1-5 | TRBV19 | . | TGTGCCAGTAGTACCGGAGCTGGCAATCAGCCCCAGCATTTT | CASSTGAGNQPQHF
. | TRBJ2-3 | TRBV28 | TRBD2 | TGTGCCAGCAGTAGCGCTAGCGGGGGGCAAGCCACAGATACGCAGTATTTT | CASSSASGGQATDTQYF